This T cell receptor beta chain stems from a study of T cells in Graves' hyperthyroidism and ophthalmopathy. Overall study context: Peripheral blood was obtained at initial diagnosis, preceding any treatment.

Amplification targeted TCR beta CDR3 regions from RNA transcripts. HTBI primers drove first-round RT-PCR of the TCR CDR3. TCRdb re-analysed the multiplex PCR reads in MiXCR, keeping a single row per CDR3 protein. The sample carries approximately 420,000 distinct CDR3 sequences, approximately 13% recorded once. General study points: The blood repertoire included most of the expanded thyroid clonotypes above 0.001.

In this sample, this clonotype turned up many times. The antigen remains unidentified. Based on clinical symptoms, serum thyroxine and TRAb, thyroid ultrasound and orbital computed tomography, diagnoses were reached. PBMCs stemmed from approximately 9.1 ml fresh peripheral blood. There are 13 residues in the CDR3. Trimming pared 5 bases from V and 1 base from J, leaving 7 bases between. Germline CDR1 is MNHEY and CDR2 is SMNVEV (reference sequence). The sequencing sample was made of blood. This sequence joins TRBV27 and TRBJ2-3; no definite D call. The receptor comes from a woman between 18 and 30 years old with Graves' hyperthyroidism. CDR3 amino acids: CASSPFGTDTQYF. CDR3 sequence (DNA): TGTGCCAGCAGTCCATTCGGCACAGATACGCAGTATTTT.